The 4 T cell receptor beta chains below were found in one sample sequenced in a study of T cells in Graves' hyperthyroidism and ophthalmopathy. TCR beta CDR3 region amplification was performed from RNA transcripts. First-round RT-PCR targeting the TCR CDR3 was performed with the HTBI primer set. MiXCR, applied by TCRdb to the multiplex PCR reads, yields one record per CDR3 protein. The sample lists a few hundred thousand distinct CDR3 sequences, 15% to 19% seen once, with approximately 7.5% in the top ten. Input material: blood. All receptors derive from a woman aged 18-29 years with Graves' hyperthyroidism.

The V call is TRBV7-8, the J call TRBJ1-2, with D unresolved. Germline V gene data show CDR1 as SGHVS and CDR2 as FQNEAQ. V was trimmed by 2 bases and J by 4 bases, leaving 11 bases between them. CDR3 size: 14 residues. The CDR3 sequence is CASSLSGVGYGYTF. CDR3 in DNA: TGTGCCAGCAGCTTATCCGGAGTTGGCTATGGCTACACCTTC.

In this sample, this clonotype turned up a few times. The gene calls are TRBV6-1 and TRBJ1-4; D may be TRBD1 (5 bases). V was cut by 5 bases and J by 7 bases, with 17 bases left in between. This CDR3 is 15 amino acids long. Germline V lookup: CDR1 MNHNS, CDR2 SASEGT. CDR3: CASSSGLAGGEKLFF. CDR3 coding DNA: TGTGCCAGCAGTTCGGGACTTGCAGGAGGTGAAAAACTGTTTTTT.

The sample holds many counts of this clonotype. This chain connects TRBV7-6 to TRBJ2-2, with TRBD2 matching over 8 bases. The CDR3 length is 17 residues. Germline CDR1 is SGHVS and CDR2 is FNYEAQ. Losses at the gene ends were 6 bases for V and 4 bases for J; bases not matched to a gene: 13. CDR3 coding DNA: TGTGCCAGCAGATCTTCACGGGGGGGCAGATCCACCGGGGAGCTGTTTTTT. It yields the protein CASRSSRGGRSTGELFF.

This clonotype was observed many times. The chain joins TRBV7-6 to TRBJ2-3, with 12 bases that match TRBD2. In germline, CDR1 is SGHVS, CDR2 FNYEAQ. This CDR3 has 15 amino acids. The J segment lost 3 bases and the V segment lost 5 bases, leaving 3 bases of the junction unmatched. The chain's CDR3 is CASSGGTSGTDTQYF. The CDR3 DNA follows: TGTGCCAGCAGCGGCGGGACTAGCGGGACAGATACGCAGTATTTT. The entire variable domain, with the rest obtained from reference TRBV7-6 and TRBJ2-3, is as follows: GAGVSQSPRYKVTKRGQDVALRCDPISGHVSLYWYRQALGQGPEFLTYFNYEAQQDKSGLPNDRFSAERPEGSISTLTIQRTEQRDSAMYRCASSGGTSGTDTQYFGPGTRLTVL.